A selection of T cell receptor beta chains follows, all from one sample in a study of CD8+CD57+ T cells in acquired aplastic anemia. TCRdb redid the calling of the reads with MiXCR, one entry per CDR3 protein. This sample has a few hundred thousand distinct CDR3 sequences, with about half found just once. Specimen: sorted CD4+, CD8+, or CD8+CD57+ T cells (not recorded which) from PBMCs. All receptors come from a human donor with aplastic anemia. CDR3s include the opening cysteine and the closing phenylalanine or tryptophan. Fields, in order: CDR3 DNA, CDR3 protein, V gene, J gene, D gene, clone size. The D gene is left open where the match is weak. The listing skips clone size in some rows; elsewhere it reads once, few, many or a size class.

DNA: TGTGCCAGCACCCCCACAGGGGCAGATACGCAGTATTTT; CDR3: CASTPTGADTQYF; V: TRBV6-5; J: TRBJ2-3; D: TRBD1; size: -
DNA: TGTGCCAGCAGCCAAGACACGGGACGGTCCGGGGAGCTGTTTTTT; CDR3: CASSQDTGRSGELFF; V: TRBV5-5; J: TRBJ2-2; D: -; size: -
DNA: TGTGCCAGCAGTGCAGACAGGGCACGGAACACTGAAGCTTTCTTT; CDR3: CASSADRARNTEAFF; V: TRBV2; J: TRBJ1-1; D: TRBD1; size: many
DNA: TGCAGTGCAAAAGGGGGGGGGTACAATGAGCAGTTCTTC; CDR3: CSAKGGGYNEQFF; V: TRBV20-1; J: TRBJ2-1; D: -; size: -
DNA: TGTGCCAGCAGCCCGGTCGGGGAAGAGACCCAGTACTTC; CDR3: CASSPVGEETQYF; V: TRBV5-4; J: TRBJ2-5; D: -; size: -
DNA: TGCAGTGCTAGGTTGGGCCTCCGAGAGACCCAGTACTTC; CDR3: CSARLGLRETQYF; V: TRBV20-1; J: TRBJ2-5; D: -; size: -
DNA: TGTGCCAGCAACCCTTACAGGGTAAATCAGCCCCAGCATTTT; CDR3: CASNPYRVNQPQHF; V: TRBV7-8; J: TRBJ1-5; D: -; size: many
DNA: TGTGCCAGCAGCGTAGCTACAGGGGAGGGCTACGAGCAGTACTTC; CDR3: CASSVATGEGYEQYF; V: TRBV9; J: TRBJ2-7; D: -; size: -
DNA: TGTGCCAGCAGTTACTCCGGGACAGGCGGCTCACCCCTCCACTTT; CDR3: CASSYSGTGGSPLHF; V: TRBV6-6; J: TRBJ1-6; D: TRBD1; size: many
DNA: TGCAGTGCTAGCCGGGACAGCTCCTACGAGCAGTACTTC; CDR3: CSASRDSSYEQYF; V: TRBV20-1; J: TRBJ2-7; D: TRBD1; size: many
DNA: TGTGCCAGCAGCTCGTTCAGGGAGGGACGAGCTTTCTTT; CDR3: CASSSFREGRAFF; V: TRBV11-2; J: TRBJ1-1; D: -; size: once
DNA: TGTGCCAGCGTGGGACAGGGGGGCTGGGGCTACACCTTC; CDR3: CASVGQGGWGYTF; V: TRBV2; J: TRBJ1-2; D: TRBD1; size: -
DNA: TGTGCCAGTAGACGGGCCTCCTCTGGAAACACCATATATTTT; CDR3: CASRRASSGNTIYF; V: TRBV19; J: TRBJ1-3; D: -; size: -
DNA: TGTGCCAGCAGCTTGGGGTCCAGAAGCTCCTACAATGAGCAGTTCTTC; CDR3: CASSLGSRSSYNEQFF; V: TRBV5-4; J: TRBJ2-1; D: -; size: many
DNA: TGCAGTGCTACGACAGGGTATAGCAATCAGCCCCAGCATTTT; CDR3: CSATTGYSNQPQHF; V: TRBV20-1; J: TRBJ1-5; D: TRBD1; size: -
DNA: TGCGCCAGCAGCGAATCCCAAGAGACCCAGTACTTC; CDR3: CASSESQETQYF; V: TRBV5-1; J: TRBJ2-5; D: -; size: many
DNA: TGCAGCACCCGACAGGTGACTGAAGCTTTCTTT; CDR3: CSTRQVTEAFF; V: TRBV29-1; J: TRBJ1-1; D: -; size: -
DNA: TGCGCCAGCAGCTCGAACAGGGAGGTCGAGCAGTTCTTC; CDR3: CASSSNREVEQFF; V: TRBV5-1; J: TRBJ2-1; D: -; size: many
DNA: TGCAGTGCTAACAACCCTGGACGACCAGATACGCAGTATTTT; CDR3: CSANNPGRPDTQYF; V: TRBV20-1; J: TRBJ2-3; D: -; size: many
DNA: TGTGCCACCAGCAGAGAATCGGTCGGGAACCGCTACAATGAGCAGTTCTTC; CDR3: CATSRESVGNRYNEQFF; V: TRBV15; J: TRBJ2-1; D: -; size: -
DNA: TGCAGTGCCAGCTCACCACCGGGACAGGGCGATGGCTACACCTTC; CDR3: CSASSPPGQGDGYTF; V: TRBV20-1; J: TRBJ1-2; D: TRBD1; size: -
DNA: TGCAGCGTTGACCGGTCAAGCGGTCCCCTCACAGATACGCAGTATTTT; CDR3: CSVDRSSGPLTDTQYF; V: TRBV29-1; J: TRBJ2-3; D: -; size: once
DNA: TGTGCCAGTAGTCCAGCCTCGAACACCGGGGAGCTGTTTTTT; CDR3: CASSPASNTGELFF; V: TRBV19; J: TRBJ2-2; D: -; size: many
DNA: TGTGCCAGCAGAGAGGACAGGGGACACTTC; CDR3: CASREDRGHF; V: TRBV6-5; J: TRBJ2-7; D: TRBD1; size: few
DNA: TGTGCCAGCAGTTCGGACAGGGGAGACACTGAAGCTTTCTTT; CDR3: CASSSDRGDTEAFF; V: TRBV6-4; J: TRBJ1-1; D: TRBD1; size: few
DNA: TGTGCCAGCAGTACCAGCACGGGACAGGACTATGGCTACACCTTC; CDR3: CASSTSTGQDYGYTF; V: TRBV6-1; J: TRBJ1-2; D: TRBD1; size: once
DNA: TGTGCCAGCAGCTTGGGTCAGGGGATTCTTGGCTACACCTTC; CDR3: CASSLGQGILGYTF; V: TRBV5-6; J: TRBJ1-2; D: -; size: -
DNA: TGCAGCGTTGACAGCGGGGACACAGATACGCAGTATTTT; CDR3: CSVDSGDTDTQYF; V: TRBV29-1; J: TRBJ2-3; D: TRBD2; size: -
DNA: TGTGCCACCAGATCAGGGAATTCACCCCTCCACTTT; CDR3: CATRSGNSPLHF; V: TRBV15; J: TRBJ1-6; D: -; size: -
DNA: TGTGCCAGCAGCTTAGAGACAGGGACCGGCACTGAAGCATTCTTT; CDR3: CASSLETGTGTEAFF; V: TRBV7-9; J: TRBJ1-1; D: TRBD1; size: -
DNA: TGTGCCAGCAGCTTCGGACAGGGGTGGGTTAGCTCTGGGGCCAACGTCCTGACTTTC; CDR3: CASSFGQGWVSSGANVLTF; V: TRBV5-1; J: TRBJ2-6; D: TRBD1; size: once
DNA: TGTGCCAGCAGACGAAGGGGGACTTTCTTT; CDR3: CASRRRGTFF; V: TRBV7-6; J: TRBJ1-1; D: -; size: -
DNA: TGTGCCAGCAGCTTGACTAGCCCTCGGGGGGAGACCCAGTACTTT; CDR3: CASSLTSPRGETQYF; V: TRBV7-3; J: TRBJ1-5; D: -; size: -
DNA: TGTGCCAGCACCACCACCTCGGGGTCTGGGGCCAACGTCCTGACTTTC; CDR3: CASTTTSGSGANVLTF; V: TRBV12-3/TRBV12-4; J: TRBJ2-6; D: -; size: many
DNA: TGTGCCAGTAGTCAGGGGACGGTATCCTACGAGCAGTACTTC; CDR3: CASSQGTVSYEQYF; V: TRBV19; J: TRBJ2-7; D: -; size: few
DNA: TGTGCCACCAGCAGACCCACAGGTACCGCCGCAGATACGCAGTATTTT; CDR3: CATSRPTGTAADTQYF; V: TRBV15; J: TRBJ2-3; D: -; size: many
DNA: TGTGCTAGCAGCCCAGGTAGCAATCAGCCCCAGCATTTT; CDR3: CASSPGSNQPQHF; V: TRBV25-1; J: TRBJ1-5; D: -; size: many
DNA: TGTGCCAGCAGCGTTGGACAGGTGGGCTACGAGCAGTACTTC; CDR3: CASSVGQVGYEQYF; V: TRBV9; J: TRBJ2-7; D: TRBD1; size: many
DNA: TGCAGTGCTAGACGATCCGGAGCAGTGAACACTGAAGCTTTCTTT; CDR3: CSARRSGAVNTEAFF; V: TRBV20-1; J: TRBJ1-1; D: -; size: -
DNA: TGTGCCAGCAGCCTGGGACTGTCGAACACCGGGGAGCTGTTTTTT; CDR3: CASSLGLSNTGELFF; V: TRBV5-1; J: TRBJ2-2; D: -; size: many
DNA: TGTGCCAGCAGTGACCTGCTAGCGGGGGCCGGGGAGCTGTTTTTT; CDR3: CASSDLLAGAGELFF; V: TRBV6-4; J: TRBJ2-2; D: TRBD2; size: -
DNA: TGTGCCAGCTTCCCCTTGGGGTCCGGAAACACCATATATTTT; CDR3: CASFPLGSGNTIYF; V: TRBV7-6; J: TRBJ1-3; D: -; size: many
DNA: TGTGCCAGCAGCCTGGACAGGGGGCACTATGGCTACACCTTC; CDR3: CASSLDRGHYGYTF; V: TRBV9; J: TRBJ1-2; D: TRBD1; size: -
DNA: TGCAGCGTTGAGAGGGATACCGCTGAAGCTTTCTTT; CDR3: CSVERDTAEAFF; V: TRBV29-1; J: TRBJ1-1; D: -; size: many
DNA: TGTGCCAGCAGCCAAAATAATTCACCCCTCCACTTT; CDR3: CASSQNNSPLHF; V: TRBV3-1; J: TRBJ1-6; D: -; size: many
DNA: TGTGCCAGCAGTGGGATAGGGTTGAACACTGAAGCTTTCTTT; CDR3: CASSGIGLNTEAFF; V: TRBV2; J: TRBJ1-1; D: -; size: -
DNA: TGTGCCAGTAGTCAACAGGGGGCGAGTTCCTACGAGCAGTACTTC; CDR3: CASSQQGASSYEQYF; V: TRBV19; J: TRBJ2-7; D: TRBD1; size: -
DNA: TGTGCCAGCAGCTTTCTCAAGGAAACTGGAAGGGGCACTGAAGCTTTCTTT; CDR3: CASSFLKETGRGTEAFF; V: TRBV7-9; J: TRBJ1-1; D: -; size: many
DNA: TGTGCCAGTAGTCGTTCGGAGGAGACCCAGTACTTC; CDR3: CASSRSEETQYF; V: TRBV19; J: TRBJ2-5; D: -; size: -
DNA: TGTGCCTGGAGTCCCAGCTGGGGTGGCTACACCTTC; CDR3: CAWSPSWGGYTF; V: TRBV30; J: TRBJ1-2; D: -; size: many
DNA: TGTGCCAGCAGTGCACAGGGAACAGTGGAGTTCTTC; CDR3: CASSAQGTVEFF; V: TRBV2; J: TRBJ2-1; D: -; size: many
DNA: TGTGCCAGTAGTCCAGTCTCGACAGGGCTCTATGGCTACACCTTC; CDR3: CASSPVSTGLYGYTF; V: TRBV19; J: TRBJ1-2; D: TRBD1; size: -
DNA: TGTGCCAGCAGCTTAGTGGGAGGGGAGGCTTTCTTT; CDR3: CASSLVGGEAFF; V: TRBV11-2; J: TRBJ1-1; D: -; size: many
DNA: TGTGCCATCAGCGGCAGACGGGACGGATCTTATGGCTACACCTTC; CDR3: CAISGRRDGSYGYTF; V: TRBV10-3; J: TRBJ1-2; D: -; size: -